The T cell receptor beta chain under discussion was sequenced for a study of blood T cell repertoires in COVID-19. About the study: In each case, the material was cDNA or gDNA derived from T cells, B-cell-depleted T cells, or PBMCs.

What the recovered Cohort 3 donors had was two negative PCRs, clearance, or symptom resolution. Germline-derived CDR1 and CDR2 are KGHSH and LQKENI. Trimming at V came to 3 bases and at J to 3 bases, leaving 17 bases not matched to a gene. The CDR3 extends over 21 amino acids. In the original analysis: Using reference gene primer amplification, nucleated cell counts were estimated. Only in-frame clones appear in the TCRdb table, and some are missing; sequencing was by immunoSEQ multiplex PCR. The V and J calls and the clone size are those of that table, but D and trimming were determined from the DNA. The sample lists over 250,000 clones, under 95% occurring once.

The chain combines TRBV18 with TRBJ1-4, with 12 nucleotides matching TRBD1. Sequenced input: PBMCs or T cells enriched from blood (not recorded which). This TCR was recovered from a man between 60 and 75 years old who had recovered from COVID-19. The DNA for the CDR3 is TGTGCCAGCTCACCGCTAATAAGCCATCGGGACAGGGGGCCTGCTAATGAAAAACTGTTTTTT. Translation gives CASSPLISHRDRGPANEKLFF.